Listed below are T cell receptor beta chains from one sample, sequenced in a study of T-cell reconstitution after alpha-beta-depleted transplantation in children. TCRdb redid the calling of the PCR reads with MiXCR, one entry per CDR3 protein. The table lists some 240,000 distinct CDR3 sequences, roughly a tenth of them singletons. Sequenced material: PBMCs from the stem cell graft donor, taken from the stem cell graft. The receptors derive from a human donor who donated a stem cell graft to a child with SCID. CDR3s leave out the opening cysteine and the closing phenylalanine or tryptophan. Fields, in order: V gene, D gene, J gene, CDR3 length, CDR3 protein. A D gene is named only where the DNA matches it firmly.

>TRBV12-3/TRBV12-4|-|TRBJ2-2|13
ASSLKGPNTGELF
>TRBV2|-|TRBJ2-6|14
ASSAVGGSGANVLT
>TRBV6-5|-|TRBJ1-6|14
ATSYGGDTGNSPLH
>TRBV7-9|-|TRBJ1-1|13
ASSPADRFATEAF
>TRBV12-3/TRBV12-4|-|TRBJ2-1|10
ASGIKPGEQF
>TRBV2|-|TRBJ1-5|12
ASRDLNRDQPQH
>TRBV10-3|TRBD1|TRBJ1-1|12
AINNQGAGTEAF
>TRBV6-1|-|TRBJ2-2|11
ASSLKNTGELF
>TRBV4-1|-|TRBJ2-7|12
ASNLTDRSYEQY
>TRBV12-3/TRBV12-4|TRBD1|TRBJ2-2|16
TSSLAATWTGGRGELF
>TRBV27|TRBD1|TRBJ2-2|14
ASSFRDRGGTGELF
>TRBV9|-|TRBJ2-2|14
ASSVVARSNTGELF
>TRBV7-2|TRBD2|TRBJ2-2|13
ASSLYLAVPGELF
>TRBV12-3/TRBV12-4|-|TRBJ2-7|11
ASSYWTAYEQY
>TRBV7-3|-|TRBJ2-1|14
ASSRGWGSDDNEQF
>TRBV29-1|-|TRBJ1-1|10
SVEDEGLEAF
>TRBV12-3/TRBV12-4|-|TRBJ1-1|10
ASNEVGTEAF
>TRBV6-5|-|TRBJ1-4|14
ASSYSRRASNEKLF
>TRBV5-1|-|TRBJ1-3|14
ASSLAGASPGNTIY
>TRBV5-1|-|TRBJ2-2|14
ASSLTVKRNTGELF
>TRBV15|-|TRBJ1-1|11
ATSRDITGEAF
>TRBV27|TRBD1|TRBJ1-1|13
ASSSLGQGNTEAF
>TRBV2|-|TRBJ1-1|11
ASLYRGNTEAF
>TRBV4-1|-|TRBJ2-1|12
ASSQEVPGGEQF
>TRBV20-1|-|TRBJ1-1|11
SAPGQGRTEAF
>TRBV27|TRBD2|TRBJ2-3|13
ASRDSGGGTDTQY
>TRBV11-1|TRBD1|TRBJ2-4|18
ASSPNWDRGLAEAKNIQY
>TRBV7-9|-|TRBJ2-1|12
ASSYVGRYNEQF
>TRBV20-1|TRBD1|TRBJ2-1|14
SAASFTGTANNEQF
>TRBV5-8|-|TRBJ2-4|12
ASSSIKEENIQY
>TRBV7-6|TRBD1|TRBJ2-2|13
ASSVGQGKLGELF
>TRBV5-1|-|TRBJ2-3|11
ASRGRAPDTQY
>TRBV7-7|-|TRBJ1-3|12
ASSSGIGENTIY
>TRBV12-3/TRBV12-4|-|TRBJ1-5|16
ASSNTPTVLEGSQPQH
>TRBV28|-|TRBJ2-3|11
ASTGAGAYTQY
>TRBV27|TRBD1|TRBJ2-1|14
ASSSPGQGAFNEQF
>TRBV6-4|TRBD2|TRBJ2-1|15
ASSGLAGIYSYNEQF
>TRBV5-5|-|TRBJ2-4|14
ASSLMQSLAKNIQY
>TRBV5-1|-|TRBJ2-5|14
ASSFSATLEVETQY
>TRBV7-2|-|TRBJ1-1|11
ASSLSTFPEAF
>TRBV4-2|TRBD2|TRBJ2-1|14
ASSQARRGFYNEQF
>TRBV20-1|-|TRBJ1-3|11
SASDRWGNTIY
>TRBV20-1|TRBD2|TRBJ2-5|10
SVRGREGTQY
>TRBV7-9|TRBD1|TRBJ2-1|14
ASSPRDSSSYNEQF
>TRBV5-1|-|TRBJ2-5|11
ASRPDWGETQY
>TRBV5-1|-|TRBJ2-2|12
ASSLERHGGELF
>TRBV24-1|-|TRBJ2-1|14
ATSDPGRRTRDEQF
>TRBV4-2|-|TRBJ1-1|13
ASSPFLGDHTEAF
>TRBV20-1|-|TRBJ2-3|13
SATRDKGYTDTQY
>TRBV29-1|-|TRBJ2-1|14
SVEPGEGGNYNEQF
>TRBV4-2|-|TRBJ2-7|12
ASSQDVSLTRQY
>TRBV30|-|TRBJ1-5|16
AWSVPTGGGWDNQPQH